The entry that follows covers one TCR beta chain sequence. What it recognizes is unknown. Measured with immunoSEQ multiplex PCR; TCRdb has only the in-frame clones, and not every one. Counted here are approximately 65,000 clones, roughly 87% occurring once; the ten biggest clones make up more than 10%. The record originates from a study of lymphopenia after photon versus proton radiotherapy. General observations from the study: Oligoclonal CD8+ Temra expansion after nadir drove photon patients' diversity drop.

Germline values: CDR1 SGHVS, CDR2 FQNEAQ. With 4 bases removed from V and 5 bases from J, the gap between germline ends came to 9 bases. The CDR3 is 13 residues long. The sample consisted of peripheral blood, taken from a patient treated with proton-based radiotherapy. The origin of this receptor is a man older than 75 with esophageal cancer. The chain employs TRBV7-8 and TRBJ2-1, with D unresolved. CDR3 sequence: CASSSRRNNEQFF. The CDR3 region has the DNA TGTGCCAGCAGCTCCAGACGGAACAATGAGCAGTTCTTC. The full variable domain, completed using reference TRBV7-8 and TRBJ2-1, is GAGVSQSPRYKVAKRGQDVALRCDPISGHVSLFWYQQALGQGPEFLTYFQNEAQLDKSGLPSDRFFAERPEGSVSTLKIQRTQQEDSAVYLCASSSRRNNEQFFGPGTRLTVL.